Below, 18 T cell receptor beta chains from the same sample are listed, as sequenced in a study of CD8 T cells in Susac syndrome. With random hexamers, reverse transcription was performed on about 0.5 to 1 ug of RNA. TCRdb re-derived calls from the immunoSEQ multiplex PCR reads in MiXCR, one entry per CDR3 protein. The sample consists of about 190,000 distinct CDR3 sequences, 85% to 95% of them appearing once. Material for sequencing was CD8+ T cells from PBMCs. The receptors derive from a human donor with Susac syndrome.

The chain carries TRBV24-1 and TRBJ2-1; D gene ambiguous. The germline V gene encodes CDR1 KGHDR and CDR2 SFDVKD. The CDR3 runs 13 residues. V was pared by 7 bases and J by 4 bases, with 10 bases between. The CDR3 is CATSLDGYNEQFF. The CDR3 DNA sequence: TGTGCCACCAGCCTGGACGGATACAATGAGCAGTTCTTC.

This rearrangement joins TRBV2 to TRBJ1-2; weak D call: TRBD1 (6 bases). Germline V lookup: CDR1 SNHLY, CDR2 FYNNEI. This CDR3 region has 14 residues. The V gene lost 4 bases and the J gene lost 6 bases, with 15 bases spanning the gap. The CDR3, as DNA: TGTGCCAGCAGTGGAATCACAGGGTTAGATGGCTACACCTTC. This gives the protein CASSGITGLDGYTF. The variable domain in full, completed from reference TRBV2 and TRBJ1-2, reads EPEVTQTPSHQVTQMGQEVILRCVPISNHLYFYWYRQILGQKVEFLVSFYNNEISEKSEIFDDQFSVERPDGSNFTLKIRSTKLEDSAMYFCASSGITGLDGYTFGSGTRLTVV.

CDR3 sequence (DNA): TGCAGTGCTAGAGATCTGCAGCGGGAGGCTGAAGAGACCCAGTACTTC. This sequence encodes CSARDLQREAEETQYF. J is TRBJ2-5 and V is TRBV20-1, with 9 bases that match TRBD2. This CDR3 has 16 amino acids. J was trimmed by 3 bases and V by 0 bases; bases with no gene match: 8. The germline V gene encodes CDR1 DFQATT and CDR2 SNEGSKA (reference sequence).

The chain is built from TRBV9 and TRBJ1-5, with 7 positions matching TRBD1. There are 15 residues in the CDR3. Germline V gene lookup returns CDR1 SGDLS and CDR2 YYNGEE. V lost 2 bases to trimming and J lost 2 bases; unmatched junction nucleotides: 4. DNA for the CDR3: TGTGCCAGCAGCGTTTCTGGGACAGGCAATCAGCCCCAGCATTTT. Protein product: CASSVSGTGNQPQHF.

This chain connects TRBV7-3 to TRBJ2-3; D may be TRBD1 (5 bases). The CDR3 has 15 amino acids. In germline, CDR1 is SGHTA, CDR2 FQGTGA. V lost 4 bases and J 0 bases, leaving 11 bases between the germline ends. The CDR3 reads CASSSDSLSTDTQYF. The CDR3, as DNA: TGTGCCAGCAGCTCCGACAGCCTCAGCACAGATACGCAGTATTTT.

This chain links TRBV20-1 with TRBJ2-5; perhaps D is TRBD1 or TRBD2 (7 bases each). The CDR3 covers 13 residues. From germline, CDR1 is DFQATT and CDR2 SNEGSKA (reference sequence). Trimming took off 8 bases at V and 0 bases at J, with 13 bases between the two ends. CDR3 DNA: TGCAGTACCCAGGGGGGGGACCAAGAGACCCAGTACTTC. Its translation: CSTQGGDQETQYF.

This sequence joins TRBV12-3 or TRBV12-4 and TRBJ1-1; D may be TRBD1 (6 bases). Trimming took off 9 bases at V and 5 bases at J, with 16 bases between the two ends. CDR3 size: 13 residues. CDR3 sequence: CASLGHLGTEAFF. The CDR3 DNA sequence: TGTGCCAGTCTGGGACACCTGGGGACTGAAGCTTTCTTT.

This clonotype was seen only once. The rearrangement joins TRBV27 to TRBJ2-5; 8 nucleotides align to TRBD1. CDR3 length: 15 residues. Germline loops: CDR1 MNHEY, CDR2 SMNVEV (reference sequence). J was trimmed by 4 bases and V by 0 bases; bases with no gene match: 4. In DNA form, the CDR3 reads TGTGCCAGCAGTTTATCGAGGCAGGGGGCAGAGACCCAGTACTTC. The encoded protein is CASSLSRQGAETQYF.

Only one count was recorded for this clonotype. The chain joins TRBV19 to TRBJ2-5, with D unclear. Per germline, CDR1 LNHDA and CDR2 SQIVND (reference sequence). V shed 7 bases and J shed 5 bases, with 17 bases lying between them. The CDR3 runs 14 residues. The CDR3 bases are TGTGCCAGTAACCCAGACCCTGACTGGGAGACCCAGTACTTC. Its translation is CASNPDPDWETQYF.

The rearrangement links TRBV7-9 to TRBJ1-4; D remains unclear. V shed 6 bases and J shed 8 bases, with 19 bases lying between them. The CDR3 covers 15 residues. Germline loops: CDR1 SEHNR, CDR2 FQNEAQ (reference sequence). CDR3 sequence reads: CASSQANRELEKLFF. The CDR3 DNA follows: TGTGCCAGCAGTCAGGCTAATAGGGAATTGGAAAAACTGTTTTTT.

V is TRBV4-1 and J is TRBJ2-5, with D possibly matching TRBD2 (5 bases). V was clipped by 0 bases and J by 5 bases, with 13 bases between them. This CDR3 has 15 amino acids. Germline V gene lookup returns CDR1 MGHRA and CDR2 YSYEKL. CDR3 loop: CASSQEKLVWETQYF. The DNA for the CDR3 is TGCGCCAGCAGCCAAGAGAAACTAGTATGGGAGACCCAGTACTTC.

The CDR3 sequence is CASSAEDSTYEQYF. For the CDR3, the DNA is TGTGCCAGCAGCGCAGAGGACAGCACCTACGAGCAGTACTTC. The chain links TRBV9 to TRBJ2-7; D perhaps matches TRBD1 (6 bases). The V gene's germline CDR1 is SGDLS and CDR2 YYNGEE. V shed 3 bases and J shed 2 bases, with 12 bases lying between them. CDR3 length equals 14 residues.

The chain links TRBV13 to TRBJ2-5, with a tentative D call TRBD1 (6 bases). Per the germline V gene, CDR1 is PRHDT and CDR2 is FYEKMQ (reference sequence). V was pared by 1 base and J by 5 bases, with 8 bases between. This CDR3 region has 13 residues. The CDR3 nucleotides read TGTGCCAGCAGCTTAGACAGGGACGAGACCCAGTACTTC. Residues: CASSLDRDETQYF.

The chain recombines TRBV6-5 with TRBJ1-2; 7 nucleotides agree with TRBD1. The CDR3 spans 14 residues. Germline V gives CDR1 MNHEY, CDR2 SVGAGI. Unmatched junction bases numbered 8, after V lost 6 bases and J lost 4 bases. The CDR3 sequence is CASRAIGTAYGYTF. CDR3 nucleotides: TGTGCCAGCAGGGCTATCGGGACAGCCTATGGCTACACCTTC.

J is TRBJ2-3 and V is TRBV20-1; D uncertain. Trimming stripped 3 bases from V and 7 bases from J, with 17 bases between. Germline V gene data show CDR1 as DFQATT and CDR2 as SNEGSKA (reference sequence). The CDR3 has 14 amino acids. As DNA, the CDR3 is TGCAGTGCTAGTAGTCTCGATGGACGAAATACGCAGTATTTT. Residues: CSASSLDGRNTQYF.

V usage is TRBV9 and J usage is TRBJ2-7, with D maybe TRBD2 (5 bases). Germline V lookup: CDR1 SGDLS, CDR2 YYNGEE. Between the trimmed V and J ends, which lost 2 bases and 0 bases, there was a span of 12 bases. The CDR3 consists of 15 residues. CDR3 protein: CASSVGGRSSYEQYF. CDR3 DNA sequence: TGTGCCAGCAGCGTCGGCGGGCGGAGCTCCTACGAGCAGTACTTC.

This clonotype was found a few times. This chain uses TRBV6-5 with TRBJ2-3, with D perhaps matching TRBD1 or TRBD2 (5 bases each). The germline V gene has CDR1 MNHEY and CDR2 SVGAGI. CDR3 length equals 14 residues. Trimming took 2 bases from V and 2 from J, leaving 8 bases between them. The CDR3 DNA reads as TGTGCCAGCAGTTACGGGGGTTCCACAGATACGCAGTATTTT. Residues: CASSYGGSTDTQYF.

This chain links TRBV3-1 with TRBJ2-5; D call uncertain. Looked up from germline, CDR1 is LGHDT and CDR2 is YNNKEL (reference sequence). Trimming cost V 0 bases and J 5 bases, with 13 bases left between them. CDR3 length equals 15 residues. The CDR3 nucleotides are TGTGCCAGCAGCCAAGATCTACACCTTGGGGAGACCCAGTACTTC. This sequence encodes CASSQDLHLGETQYF.